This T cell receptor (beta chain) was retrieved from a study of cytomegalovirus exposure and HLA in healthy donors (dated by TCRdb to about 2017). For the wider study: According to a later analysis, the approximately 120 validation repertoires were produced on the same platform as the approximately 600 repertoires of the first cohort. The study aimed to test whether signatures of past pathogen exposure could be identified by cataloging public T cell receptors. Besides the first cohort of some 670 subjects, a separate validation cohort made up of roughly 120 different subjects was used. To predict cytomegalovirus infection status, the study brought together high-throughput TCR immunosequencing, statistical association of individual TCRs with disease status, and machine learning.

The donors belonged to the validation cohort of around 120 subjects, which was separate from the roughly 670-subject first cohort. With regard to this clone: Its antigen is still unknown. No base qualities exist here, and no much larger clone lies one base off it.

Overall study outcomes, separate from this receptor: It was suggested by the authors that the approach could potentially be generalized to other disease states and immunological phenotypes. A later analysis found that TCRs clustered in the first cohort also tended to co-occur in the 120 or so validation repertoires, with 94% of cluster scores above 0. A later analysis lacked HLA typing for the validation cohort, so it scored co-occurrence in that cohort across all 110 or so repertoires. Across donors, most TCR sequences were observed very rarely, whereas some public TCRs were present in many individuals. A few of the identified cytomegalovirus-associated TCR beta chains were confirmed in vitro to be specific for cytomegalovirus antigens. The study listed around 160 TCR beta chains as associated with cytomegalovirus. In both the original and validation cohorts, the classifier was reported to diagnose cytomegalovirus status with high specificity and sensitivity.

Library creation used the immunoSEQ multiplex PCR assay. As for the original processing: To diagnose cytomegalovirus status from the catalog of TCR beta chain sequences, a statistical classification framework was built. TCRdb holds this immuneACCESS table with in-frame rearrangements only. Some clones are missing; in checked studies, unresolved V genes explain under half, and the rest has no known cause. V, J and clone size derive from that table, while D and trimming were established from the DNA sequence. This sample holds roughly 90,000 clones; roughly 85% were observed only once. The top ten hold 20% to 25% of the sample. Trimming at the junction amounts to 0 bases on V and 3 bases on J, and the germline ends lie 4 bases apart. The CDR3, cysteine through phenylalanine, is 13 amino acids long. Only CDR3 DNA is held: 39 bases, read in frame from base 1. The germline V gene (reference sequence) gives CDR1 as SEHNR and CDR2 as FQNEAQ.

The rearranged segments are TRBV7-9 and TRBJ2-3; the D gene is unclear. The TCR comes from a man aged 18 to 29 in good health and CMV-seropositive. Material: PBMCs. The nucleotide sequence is TGTGCCAGCAGCTTAGCTAGAACAGATACGCAGTATTTT. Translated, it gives CASSLARTDTQYF.